This T cell receptor (beta chain) was obtained from a study of cytomegalovirus exposure and HLA in healthy donors. PCR employed 60 Vbeta and 13 Jbeta primers. Here immunoSEQ multiplex PCR was the method, and the copy in TCRdb shows in-frame clones only, minus some. The sample has fewer than 200,000 clones, around 80% seen once. Germline CDR1 is LNHNV and CDR2 is YYDKDF (reference sequence). The CDR3 runs to 15 residues. The sample consisted of PBMCs. This TCR was sampled from a woman between 45 and 65 years old in good health and CMV-seropositive. V usage is TRBV15 and J usage is TRBJ2-5; possibly TRBD2 for D (5 bases). The assigned J gene may be wrong: the sequence end matches TRBJ2-7 better. This CDR3 is CATSSRTSPPHEQYF. The CDR3 nucleotides read TGTGCCACCAGCAGCCGGACTTCCCCCCCCCACGAGCAGTACTTC.